These T cell receptor beta chains were read from a single sample in a study of human T cells and chemical hapten exposure. Each CDR3 protein gets one entry after TCRdb re-called the RACE reads with MiXCR. Of roughly 48,000 distinct CDR3 sequences listed, 11% are singletons. The specimen comprised whole blood, sampled in connection with sensitization to the hapten diphenylcyclopropenone (DPC). These receptors were collected from a woman between 35 and 50 years old with alopecia areata. Some clones in this sample may be carry-over from other donors' samples. The CDR3 runs from the conserved cysteine through the conserved F or W. Each record gives: J gene, V gene, clone size, CDR3 protein. Where a row states a size, it is once, few, many or the class of an expanded clone; other rows omit it.

TRBJ1-2	TRBV6-1	.	CASRRDAGYTF
TRBJ2-5	TRBV9	.	CASSVSTSGRAEETQYF
TRBJ2-7	TRBV3-1	many	CASSVTRDSYEQYF
TRBJ1-1	TRBV9	.	CASSVDVGLGEAFF
TRBJ2-3	TRBV7-9	few	CASSSMAGGADTQYF
TRBJ2-1	TRBV10-2	.	CASSLGQGPYNEQFF
TRBJ1-5	TRBV27	many	CASSRITGGITQPQHF
TRBJ2-6	TRBV7-8	.	CASSLVGPGVNSGANVLTF
TRBJ1-2	TRBV5-4	few	CASRPTPDEADTF
TRBJ2-1	TRBV29-1	few	CSFNRGDVYNEQFF
TRBJ2-7	TRBV4-1	few	CASSYLNTGASEQYF
TRBJ2-3	TRBV6-2/TRBV6-3	.	CASSYPEDRLFDADTQYF
TRBJ1-2	TRBV18	.	CASSPQGGDGYTF
TRBJ2-1	TRBV20-1	many	CSAPPGGASYNEQFF
TRBJ1-6	TRBV10-3	.	CAISELGQGGSPLHF
TRBJ1-5	TRBV9	many	CASSVGQGPQPQHF
TRBJ1-1	TRBV29-1	.	CSVGQGGNTEAFF
TRBJ2-7	TRBV28	many	CASSLARLVGNLWEQYF
TRBJ2-7	TRBV7-8	many	CASSLGVSEQYF
TRBJ2-7	TRBV28	many	CASSVSAGEQYF
TRBJ2-5	TRBV5-1	many	CASSFITEETQYF
TRBJ2-2	TRBV7-3	many	CASSLIEARGAGELFF
TRBJ2-3	TRBV7-3	.	CASSQFGSAPDTQYF
TRBJ1-2	TRBV12-3/TRBV12-4	.	CASSFDRGRNYGYTF
TRBJ1-1	TRBV6-2/TRBV6-3	few	CASQGQMNTEAFF
TRBJ2-7	TRBV2	few	CASSNQGGEQYF